The clone carrying this TCR beta chain was seen a handful of times. Via MiXCR, TCRdb re-called the 5' RACE reads, giving one row per CDR3 protein. The table shows hundreds of thousands of distinct CDR3 sequences, with 21% occurring only once. The CDR3 has 15 amino acids. The germline V and J ends were trimmed by 6 bases and 5 bases, with 16 bases remaining between them. The data belong to a study of T cells after yellow fever vaccination. The sequences come from PBMCs, collected about 21 days after the first yellow fever vaccination. The chain has TRBV12-3 or TRBV12-4 and TRBJ2-2; D is possibly TRBD1 (5 bases). The source is a man aged 18-30 years who received the YFV17D yellow fever vaccine. This CDR3 reads CASSWTDSGTGELFF. CDR3 sequence (DNA): TGTGCCAGCAGCTGGACCGATTCAGGGACCGGGGAGCTGTTTTTT.